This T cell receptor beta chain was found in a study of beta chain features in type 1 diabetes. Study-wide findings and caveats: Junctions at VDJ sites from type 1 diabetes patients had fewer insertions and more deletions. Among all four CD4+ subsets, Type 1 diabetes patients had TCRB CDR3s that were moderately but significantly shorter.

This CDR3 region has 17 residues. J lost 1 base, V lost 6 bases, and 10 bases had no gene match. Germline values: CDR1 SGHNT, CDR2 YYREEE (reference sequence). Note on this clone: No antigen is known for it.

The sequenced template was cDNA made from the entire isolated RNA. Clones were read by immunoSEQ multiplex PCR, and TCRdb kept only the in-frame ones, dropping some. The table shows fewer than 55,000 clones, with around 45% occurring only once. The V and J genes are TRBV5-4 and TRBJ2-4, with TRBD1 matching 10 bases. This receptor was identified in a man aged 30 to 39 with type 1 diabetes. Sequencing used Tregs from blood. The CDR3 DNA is TGTGCCAGCACGCGACAGGGGGCAAGTAGGGCCAAAAACATTCAGTACTTC. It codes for CASTRQGASRAKNIQYF.